The rows below give T cell receptor beta chains drawn from one sample of a study of early T cells in non-severe SARS-CoV-2 infection. TCRdb fed the 5' RACE reads into MiXCR, producing one record per CDR3 protein. This sample carries 60,000 or so distinct CDR3 sequences, approximately 10% of them seen once, and the ten largest clones take about 20%. The sample taken for sequencing was whole blood. The receptors here all came from an adult who was a healthcare worker with PCR-confirmed SARS-CoV-2 infection or an uninfected control (not recorded which). Each CDR3 is given with its conserved first and last residue. The D gene is left open where the match is weak. Clone size appears in some rows only: once, few, many, or a class for an expanded clone.

size	V	J	D	CDR3	DNA
NA	TRBV7-9	TRBJ2-7	NA	CASSLGNEQYF	TGTGCCAGCAGCTTGGGGAACGAGCAGTACTTC
few	TRBV7-9	TRBJ2-3	NA	CASSLVGADTQYF	TGTGCCAGCAGCTTAGTCGGGGCAGATACGCAGTATTTT
NA	TRBV20-1	TRBJ2-1	TRBD1	CSAPGQGKDHEQFF	TGCAGTGCGCCGGGACAGGGGAAAGACCATGAGCAGTTCTTC
many	TRBV3-1	TRBJ1-2	NA	CASSQEVGADYGYTF	TGTGCCAGCAGCCAAGAGGTAGGGGCGGACTATGGCTACACCTTC
few	TRBV10-3	TRBJ2-7	TRBD1	CAISEGGDEQYF	TGTGCCATCAGTGAAGGGGGCGACGAGCAGTACTTC
few	TRBV5-1	TRBJ2-1	NA	CASSPDGLTNEQFF	TGCGCCAGCAGCCCGGATGGACTCACCAATGAGCAGTTCTTC
many	TRBV6-6	TRBJ2-2	NA	CASSYSSSTAGELFF	TGTGCCAGCAGTTACTCGAGCAGTACCGCCGGGGAGCTGTTTTTT
few	TRBV20-1	TRBJ2-3	NA	CSAKLSTDTQYF	TGCAGTGCTAAACTCTCCACAGATACGCAGTATTTT
large	TRBV13	TRBJ2-2	NA	CASSLGLTGELFF	TGTGCCAGCAGCTTAGGACTGACCGGGGAGCTGTTTTTT
many	TRBV11-2	TRBJ2-3	NA	CATASGRSLDTQYF	TGTGCCACCGCGAGCGGAAGAAGCCTCGATACGCAGTATTTT
NA	TRBV12-3/TRBV12-4	TRBJ2-3	NA	CASSSSGHYTDTQYF	NA
few	TRBV14	TRBJ2-1	TRBD2	CASSSLAVSYNEQFF	TGTGCCAGCAGCTCGCTAGCGGTTTCCTACAATGAGCAGTTCTTC
few	TRBV10-2	TRBJ2-1	TRBD2	CASSEPGLAPNEQFF	TGCGCCAGCAGTGAACCGGGACTAGCACCCAATGAGCAGTTCTTC
NA	TRBV7-9	TRBJ1-5	TRBD1	CASTRGEGNQPQHF	TGTGCCAGCACCAGGGGGGAGGGCAATCAGCCCCAGCATTTT
many	TRBV30	TRBJ1-3	TRBD1	CACRTGGSGNTIYF	TGTGCCTGTCGGACAGGGGGATCTGGAAACACCATATATTTT
few	TRBV6-6	TRBJ1-2	NA	CASSYRAFSSTSKGGYTF	TGTGCCAGCAGTTATAGGGCCTTTTCAAGTACCTCCAAGGGAGGCTACACCTTC
few	TRBV19	TRBJ1-5	NA	CASSNRFQPQHF	TGTGCCAGTAGTAACAGGTTTCAGCCCCAGCATTTT
NA	TRBV3-1	TRBJ1-1	NA	CASSQDGQPGTEAFF	TGTGCCAGCAGCCAAGACGGACAGCCGGGCACTGAAGCTTTCTTT
NA	TRBV6-2/TRBV6-3	TRBJ1-2	TRBD1	CASTLGQGAYGYTF	TGTGCCAGCACCCTCGGACAGGGGGCTTATGGCTACACCTTC
few	TRBV5-1	TRBJ2-7	NA	CASSFPNEQYF	TGCGCCAGCAGCTTTCCCAACGAGCAGTACTTC
few	TRBV27	TRBJ2-5	NA	CASSTPSRDTGQTQYF	TGTGCCAGCAGTACCCCCTCCCGGGACACGGGCCAGACCCAGTACTTC
few	TRBV5-6	TRBJ2-7	NA	CASSFRRDREQYF	TGTGCCAGCAGCTTTCGAAGGGATCGCGAGCAGTACTTC
NA	TRBV7-9	TRBJ1-1	NA	CASNRLGENTEAFF	TGTGCCAGCAACAGATTGGGCGAAAACACTGAAGCTTTCTTT
few	TRBV14	TRBJ2-5	NA	CASSRDWSQETQYF	TGTGCCAGCAGCCGGGACTGGTCCCAAGAGACCCAGTACTTC
NA	TRBV7-6	TRBJ2-7	NA	CASSLGETAYEQYF	TGTGCCAGCAGCTTAGGTGAAACGGCTTACGAGCAGTACTTC
NA	TRBV11-2	TRBJ2-5	TRBD2	CASRSGLAGGQETQYF	TGTGCCAGCAGATCCGGACTAGCGGGGGGCCAAGAGACCCAGTACTTC
NA	TRBV12-3/TRBV12-4	TRBJ1-3	TRBD1	CASSPRSGGTIYF	TGTGCCAGCAGCCCTCGTTCAGGGGGCACCATATATTTT
many	TRBV29-1	TRBJ1-2	NA	CSVDSANYGYTF	TGCAGCGTTGATTCGGCTAACTATGGCTACACCTTC
many	TRBV12-3/TRBV12-4	TRBJ2-2	NA	CASSPGVNTGELFF	TGTGCCAGCAGTCCCGGGGTGAACACCGGGGAGCTGTTTTTT